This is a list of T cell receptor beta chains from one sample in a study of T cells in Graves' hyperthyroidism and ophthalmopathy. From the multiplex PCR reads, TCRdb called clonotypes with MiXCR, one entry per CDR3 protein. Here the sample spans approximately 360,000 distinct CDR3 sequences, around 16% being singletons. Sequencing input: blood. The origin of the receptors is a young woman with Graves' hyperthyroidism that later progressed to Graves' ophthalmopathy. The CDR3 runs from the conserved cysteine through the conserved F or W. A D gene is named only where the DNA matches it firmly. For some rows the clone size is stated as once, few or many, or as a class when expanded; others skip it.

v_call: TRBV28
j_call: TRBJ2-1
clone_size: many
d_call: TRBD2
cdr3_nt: TGTGCCAGCAGTGAACCGGGGGGAAACCCCTACAATGAGCAGTTCTTC
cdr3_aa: CASSEPGGNPYNEQFF

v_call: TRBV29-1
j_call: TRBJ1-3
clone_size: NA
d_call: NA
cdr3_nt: TGCAGCGTTGCAGGGAACTCTGGAAACACCATATATTTT
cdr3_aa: CSVAGNSGNTIYF

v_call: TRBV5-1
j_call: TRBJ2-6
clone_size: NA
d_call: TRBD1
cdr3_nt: TGCGCCAGCAGCCCGGACAGGGGAGTTCTCTCTGGGGCCAACGTCCTGACTTTC
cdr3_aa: CASSPDRGVLSGANVLTF

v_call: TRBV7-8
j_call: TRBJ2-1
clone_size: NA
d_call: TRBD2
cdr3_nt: TGTGCCAGCAGCTTTCTAAAGCGGGATAAGGTCTACAATGAGCAGTTCTTC
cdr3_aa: CASSFLKRDKVYNEQFF

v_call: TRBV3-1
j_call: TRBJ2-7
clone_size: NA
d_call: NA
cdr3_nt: TGTGCCAGCAGCCAAGTAGGTAGCAGGGGAAATTCTCGCGAGCAGTACTTC
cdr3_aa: CASSQVGSRGNSREQYF

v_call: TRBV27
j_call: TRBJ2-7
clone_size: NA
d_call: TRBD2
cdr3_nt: TGTGCCAGCTACCCTAAAGATGCGGGAGGGTCCTACGAGCAGTACTTC
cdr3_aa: CASYPKDAGGSYEQYF

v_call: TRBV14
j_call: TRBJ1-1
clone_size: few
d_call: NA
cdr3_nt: TGTGCCAGCAGCCGGAATACAGATTTCAACACTGAGGCTTTCTTT
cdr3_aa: CASSRNTDFNTEAFF

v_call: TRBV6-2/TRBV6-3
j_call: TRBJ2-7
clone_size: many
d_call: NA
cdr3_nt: TGTGCCAGCAGTTCACGTGGTTCGAGTCCATACTACGAGCAGTACTTC
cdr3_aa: CASSSRGSSPYYEQYF

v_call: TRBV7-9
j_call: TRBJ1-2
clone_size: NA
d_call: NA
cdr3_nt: TGTGCCAGCAGTAACAGGAACTATGGCTACACCTTC
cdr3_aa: CASSNRNYGYTF

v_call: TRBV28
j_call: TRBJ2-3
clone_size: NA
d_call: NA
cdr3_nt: TGTACCAGCAGTTTCCCCTCCGGGTTGGTCACAGATACGCAGTATTTT
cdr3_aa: CTSSFPSGLVTDTQYF

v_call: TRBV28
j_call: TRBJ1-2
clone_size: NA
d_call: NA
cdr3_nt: TGTGCCAGCAGTACCCGGACGGACTATAACTATGGCTACACCTTC
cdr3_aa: CASSTRTDYNYGYTF

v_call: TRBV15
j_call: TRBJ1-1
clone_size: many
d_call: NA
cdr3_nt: TGTGCCACCAGCCGACTATTGGACACTGAAGCTTTCTTT
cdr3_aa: CATSRLLDTEAFF

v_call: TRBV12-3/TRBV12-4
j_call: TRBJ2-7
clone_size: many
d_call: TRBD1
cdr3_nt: TGTGCCAGCAGATTCGAAGAGGGGGCATACGAGCAGTACTTC
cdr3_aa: CASRFEEGAYEQYF

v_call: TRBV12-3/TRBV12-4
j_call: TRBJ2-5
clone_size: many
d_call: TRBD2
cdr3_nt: TGTGCCAGCACCCGACTAGCGGGGGACCAAGAGACCCAGTACTTC
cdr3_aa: CASTRLAGDQETQYF

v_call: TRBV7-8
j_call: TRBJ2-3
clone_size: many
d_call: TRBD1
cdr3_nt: TGTGCCAGCAACCCCAGGGGGTTGGCAGATACGCAGTATTTT
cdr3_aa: CASNPRGLADTQYF

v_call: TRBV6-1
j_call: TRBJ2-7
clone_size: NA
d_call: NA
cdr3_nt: TGTGCCAGCAGGCCAGTCAGCCTCTACGAGCAGTACTTC
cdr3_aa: CASRPVSLYEQYF

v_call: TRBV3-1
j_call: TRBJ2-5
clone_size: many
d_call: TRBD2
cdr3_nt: TGTGCCAGCAGCCAAGAGGGCGGCGGGAGGGACGAGACCCAGTACTTC
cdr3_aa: CASSQEGGGRDETQYF

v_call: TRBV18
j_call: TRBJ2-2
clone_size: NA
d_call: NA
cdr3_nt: TGTGCCAGCTCACTGACCCGAGACGCCGGGGAGCTGTTTTTT
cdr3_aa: CASSLTRDAGELFF

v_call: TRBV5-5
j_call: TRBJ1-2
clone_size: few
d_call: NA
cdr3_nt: TGTGCCAGCAGCTTGGAGCAGAACTATGGCTACACCTTC
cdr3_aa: CASSLEQNYGYTF

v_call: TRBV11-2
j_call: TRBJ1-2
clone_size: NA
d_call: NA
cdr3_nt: TGTGCCAGCAGCCCCGGACAGACGACTAACTATGGCTACACCTTC
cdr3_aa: CASSPGQTTNYGYTF

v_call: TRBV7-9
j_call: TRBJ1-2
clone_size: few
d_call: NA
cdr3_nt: TGTGCCAGCAGCGGAATGGGCTATGGCTACACCTTC
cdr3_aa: CASSGMGYGYTF

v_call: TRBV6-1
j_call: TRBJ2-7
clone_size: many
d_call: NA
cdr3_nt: TGTGCCAGCAGTGAAAATAACGATTCCGAGCAGTACTTC
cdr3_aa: CASSENNDSEQYF

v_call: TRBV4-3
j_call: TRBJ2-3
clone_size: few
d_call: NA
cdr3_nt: TGCGCCAGCAGCCAAAACTTAATCCACACAGATACGCAGTATTTT
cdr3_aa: CASSQNLIHTDTQYF

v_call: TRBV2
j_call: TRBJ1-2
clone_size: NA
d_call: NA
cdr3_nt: TGTGCCAGCAGCCCCTGGACGGCCCTCTATGGCTACACCTTC
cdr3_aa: CASSPWTALYGYTF

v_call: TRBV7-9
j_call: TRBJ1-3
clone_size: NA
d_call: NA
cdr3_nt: TGTGCCAGCAGCGCCTTGAGTGGAGACACCATATATTTT
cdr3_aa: CASSALSGDTIYF

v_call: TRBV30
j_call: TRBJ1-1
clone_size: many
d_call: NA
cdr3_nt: TGTGCCTGGAGTGCCTCTGGGATCACTGAAGCTTTCTTT
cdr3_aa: CAWSASGITEAFF

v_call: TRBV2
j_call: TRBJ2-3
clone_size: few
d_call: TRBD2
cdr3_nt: TGTGCCAGCAGTTATTTCGCTACTAACGGGAGGTCAGATACGCAGTATTTT
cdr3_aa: CASSYFATNGRSDTQYF

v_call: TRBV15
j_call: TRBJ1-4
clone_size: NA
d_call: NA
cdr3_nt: TGTGCCACCAGCAGAGATCAGGCAACTAATGAAAAACTGTTTTTT
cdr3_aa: CATSRDQATNEKLFF

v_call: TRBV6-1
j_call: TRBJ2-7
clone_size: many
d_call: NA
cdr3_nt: TGTGCCAGCAGTCTAACTTTTGACTACGAGCAGTACTTC
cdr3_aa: CASSLTFDYEQYF